These 21 T cell receptor beta chains came from one sample sequenced in a study of breast tumors, draining lymph nodes, adjacent tissues. TCRdb called the multiplex PCR reads again in MiXCR, with one record for every CDR3 protein. This sample has about 230,000 distinct CDR3 sequences, with about 34% found just once. Breast cancer patients provided tissue from their axillary draining lymph nodes. What was sequenced was axillary lymph node tissue. The receptors come from a female donor with breast cancer. Some clones in this sample may be carry-over from other donors' samples.

The chain couples TRBV29-1 to TRBJ2-1, with a weak D call TRBD1 (6 bases). The CDR3 has 13 amino acids. Germline loops: CDR1 SQVTM, CDR2 ANQGSEA. V lost 6 bases and J 8 bases, leaving 17 bases between the germline ends. CDR3 sequence: CSVPSDSTYEQFF. The DNA of the CDR3 is TGCAGCGTACCTTCGGACAGCACCTATGAGCAGTTCTTC.

Many counts were recorded for this clonotype. The chain has TRBV19 and TRBJ1-5; D gene uncertain. V lost 3 bases and J 6 bases, leaving 9 bases between the germline ends. This CDR3 region has 13 residues. Germline assignment: CDR1 LNHDA and CDR2 SQIVND (reference sequence). The CDR3 coding sequence is TGTGCCAGTAGTATTAGCGAGGTTCAGCCCCAGCATTTT. Translated, it gives CASSISEVQPQHF.

The chain employs TRBV2 and TRBJ2-5, with 8 bases matching TRBD1. V lost 6 bases to trimming and J lost 4 bases; unmatched junction nucleotides: 7. The CDR3 covers 14 residues. From germline, CDR1 is SNHLY and CDR2 FYNNEI. DNA for the CDR3: TGTGCCAGCAGGAAAACAGGGACAGGAGAGACCCAGTACTTC. Its protein product is CASRKTGTGETQYF.

Here the CDR3 reads CASSVRWGSGNTIYF. The CDR3 bases are TGTGCCAGCAGCGTACGGTGGGGGTCTGGAAACACCATATATTTT. The chain combines TRBV9 with TRBJ1-3, with D perhaps TRBD1 (5 bases). Per germline, CDR1 SGDLS and CDR2 YYNGEE. There are 15 residues in the CDR3. Trimming cost V 1 base and J 1 base, with 9 bases left between them.

This clonotype was recorded many times. V usage is TRBV20-1 and J usage is TRBJ1-2; 7 bases fit TRBD1. The CDR3 contains 12 residues. Germline CDR1 is DFQATT and CDR2 is SNEGSKA (reference sequence). Trimming at V came to 8 bases and at J to 6 bases, leaving 9 bases not matched to a gene. Written as DNA, the CDR3 is TGCAGTCCTACAGGGGCCCTTGATGGCTACACCTTC. Amino acids: CSPTGALDGYTF.

This clonotype showed up many times. The CDR3 is CASSYTAGDVNEQFF. The CDR3 DNA follows: TGTGCCAGCAGTTACACAGCGGGAGACGTTAATGAGCAGTTCTTC. The chain links TRBV6-6 to TRBJ2-1, with 8 bases fitting TRBD2. This CDR3 has 15 residues. The trim removed 2 bases at V and 7 bases at J, leaving 7 bases unmatched. Germline CDR1 is MNHNY and CDR2 is SVGAGI (reference sequence).

As regards this clonotype: A much larger clone is a single base away; this may be a read error. CDR3 sequence (DNA): TGTGCCAGCAGCGTTTTTCTAGCGGGAGGTAACAGTGAGCAGTTCTTC. It specifies CASSVFLAGGNSEQFF. The chain couples TRBV9 to TRBJ2-1; 11 nucleotides align to TRBD2. This CDR3 comprises 16 residues. Germline V lookup: CDR1 SGDLS, CDR2 YYNGEE. V shed 2 bases, J shed 9 bases, and the junction held 10 bases outside the gene matches.

This clonotype was recorded a few times. A read error is possible here, since a much larger clone lies one base away. V usage is TRBV5-1 and J usage is TRBJ2-7; maybe TRBD2 (5 bases). This CDR3 region has 12 residues. Trimming removed 7 bases from V and 11 bases from J, with 19 bases in between. Germline-derived CDR1 and CDR2 are SGHRS and YFSETQ. The CDR3 coding sequence is TGCGCCAGCGGCGAGGGCCGTAATGAGGAGTACTTC. Amino acids: CASGEGRNEEYF. The full variable domain, completed using reference TRBV5-1 and TRBJ2-7, is KAGVTQTPRYLIKTRGQQVTLSCSPISGHRSVSWYQQTPGQGLQFLFEYFSETQRNKGNFPGRFSGRQFSNSRSEMNVSTLELGDSALYLCASGEGRNEEYFGPGTRLTVT.

This clonotype was seen repeatedly, ten times or more. This may stem from a read error, because a much larger clone lies one nucleotide away. The chain employs TRBV11-2 and TRBJ1-2, with unresolved D. Germline-derived CDR1 and CDR2 are SGHAT and FQNNGV. The CDR3 totals 11 residues. CDR3 nucleotide sequence: TGTGCCAGCAGCCCAGGAAATGGCTCCACCTTC. Its translation: CASSPGNGSTF.

V gene TRBV4-3 combines with J gene TRBJ1-2, with a possible D match to TRBD1 (5 bases). Deletions cut 0 bases from V and 0 bases from J, with 14 bases between. Germline CDR1 and CDR2: LGHNA and YSLEER. The CDR3 consists of 17 residues. The CDR3 reads CASSQEEYGAANYGYTF. Written as DNA, the CDR3 is TGCGCCAGCAGCCAAGAAGAGTATGGGGCCGCTAACTATGGCTACACCTTC.

This clonotype was detected ten times or more. The rearrangement joins TRBV5-1 to TRBJ2-3; D gene ambiguous. With 0 bases removed from V and 6 bases from J, the gap between germline ends came to 11 bases. This CDR3 contains 14 residues. Germline assignment: CDR1 SGHRS and CDR2 YFSETQ. CDR3 sequence reads: CASSLAAPEDTQYF. The CDR3 bases are TGCGCCAGCAGCTTGGCGGCACCTGAGGATACGCAGTATTTT.

The J gene is TRBJ2-5, the V gene TRBV24-1; 7 nucleotides align to TRBD1. With V trimmed by 3 bases and J by 2 bases, 8 bases remained unmatched. Germline-derived CDR1 and CDR2 are KGHDR and SFDVKD. This CDR3 spans 16 amino acids. The CDR3 nucleotides are TGTGCCACCAGTGATCCAACCGGACAGGAGCAAGAGACCCAGTACTTC. Amino acid sequence: CATSDPTGQEQETQYF.

This clonotype was recorded at least ten times. The J gene is TRBJ2-2, the V gene TRBV6-1, with TRBD2 matching 8 bases. Per the germline V gene, CDR1 is MNHNS and CDR2 is SASEGT. The CDR3 extends over 17 amino acids. Trimming removed 7 bases from V and 4 bases from J; junction bases left unmatched: 14. Written as DNA, the CDR3 is TGTGCCAGCAACCGAAGAAGCGGGAGTAACAGCACCGGGGAGCTGTTTTTT. This codes for CASNRRSGSNSTGELFF.

At least ten counts were recorded for this clonotype. The chain couples TRBV18 to TRBJ2-7; 8 nucleotides align to TRBD1. CDR3 size: 13 residues. Germline CDR1 is KGHSH and CDR2 is LQKENI. V lost 6 bases to trimming and J lost 6 bases; unmatched junction nucleotides: 7. This CDR3 is CASSLRDRIEQYF. DNA for the CDR3: TGTGCCAGCTCCCTTAGGGACAGGATCGAGCAGTACTTC. Using reference TRBV18 and TRBJ2-7 for the parts outside the CDR3, the full variable domain is NAGVMQNPRHLVRRRGQEARLRCSPMKGHSHVYWYRQLPEEGLKFMVYLQKENIIDESGMPKERFSAEFPKEGPSILRIQQVVRGDSAAYFCASSLRDRIEQYFGPGTRLTVT.

This clonotype was seen repeatedly, ten times or more. This chain links TRBV5-5 with TRBJ2-5; D possibly corresponds to TRBD1 (6 bases). Germline V gene data show CDR1 as SGHKS and CDR2 as YYEKEE (reference sequence). This CDR3 spans 17 amino acids. V lost 3 bases to trimming and J lost 5 bases, with 23 bases between them. For the CDR3, the DNA is TGTGCCAGCAGCTCTGGGGCAGGGACAATTCAGGGGGAGACCCAGTACTTC. This translates into CASSSGAGTIQGETQYF.

This sequence joins TRBV29-1 and TRBJ2-1; TRBD1 might be the D (5 bases). The CDR3 totals 14 residues. V lost 8 bases to trimming and J lost 4 bases, with 18 bases between them. Germline CDR1 and CDR2: SQVTM and ANQGSEA. The CDR3 loop reads CSLGASGAYNEQFF. CDR3 coding DNA: TGCAGCTTAGGGGCAAGTGGGGCGTACAATGAGCAGTTCTTC.

On this clonotype itself: A single base separates this from a much larger clone, so it may be a read error. This chain joins TRBV6-6 and TRBJ1-4; unclear D gene. This CDR3 has 13 residues. The V and J ends lost 6 bases and 8 bases respectively, with 13 bases between them. In germline, CDR1 is MNHNY, CDR2 SVGAGI (reference sequence). CDR3 in DNA: TGTGCCAGCAGGCGAGGCGCGCGCGAAAAACTGTTTTTT. This gives the protein CASRRGAREKLFF.

This clonotype was seen many times. The chain couples TRBV7-2 to TRBJ2-5; 14 nucleotides line up with TRBD2. The CDR3 covers 19 residues. Germline V gene data show CDR1 as SGHTA and CDR2 as FQGNSA. J was trimmed by 4 bases and V by 5 bases; bases with no gene match: 15. CDR3 region: CASSRPPGLAGVRRETQYF. Here the CDR3 DNA reads TGTGCCAGCAGCCGACCTCCGGGACTAGCGGGAGTACGGCGAGAGACCCAGTACTTC.

This clonotype came up many times. The chain couples TRBV6-5 to TRBJ1-2, with 7 positions matching TRBD1. This CDR3 region has 15 residues. The V and J ends lost 6 bases and 2 bases, in that order; junction bases with no gene match: 9. Germline CDR1 and CDR2: MNHEY and SVGAGI. The CDR3 spells CASSLTGVGNYGYTF. The CDR3, as DNA: TGTGCCAGCAGCCTAACAGGGGTAGGGAACTATGGCTACACCTTC.

The V and J genes are TRBV10-3 and TRBJ1-1; maybe TRBD1 (5 bases). V was shortened by 4 bases and J by 1 base, with 19 bases between the two germline ends. The CDR3 consists of 17 residues. The germline gives CDR1 ENHRY, CDR2 SYGVKD. In DNA, the CDR3 is TGTGCCATCAGTGGATCAGGGAGGGGCTTTCGGAACACTGAAGCTTTCTTT. Translated, it gives CAISGSGRGFRNTEAFF.

This clonotype was seen ten or more times. The J gene is TRBJ2-2, the V gene TRBV10-2; 7 bases map to TRBD2. The J segment lost 4 bases and the V segment lost 7 bases, leaving 3 bases of the junction unmatched. CDR3 length: 13 residues. Germline V gene data show CDR1 as WSHSY and CDR2 as SAAADI. This chain's CDR3 is CASKLAVTGELFF. CDR3 coding DNA: TGCGCCAGCAAGCTAGCGGTCACCGGGGAGCTGTTTTTT.